This TCR beta chain was sequenced in a study of response to subunit inactivated influenza vaccine. Study conclusions and caveats: It was suggested by the authors that few new T cells are recruited by each seasonal influenza vaccination.

After removal of 3 bases from V and 6 bases from J, the junction contained 6 bases not matched to a gene. The CDR3 is 15 residues long. TCRdb re-called the RT-PCR reads through MiXCR, storing one row per CDR3 protein. The sample lists around 580,000 distinct CDR3 sequences; approximately 12% were seen once. Concerning this clonotype itself: Antigen specificity is unknown.

The chain joins TRBV12-3 or TRBV12-4 to TRBJ2-1; 9 bases line up with TRBD1. The TCR sequence derives from a man between 50 and 59 years old who received an inactivated influenza vaccine. The sample consisted of PBMCs from blood, taken on the day of vaccination. The CDR3 bases are TGTGCCAGCAGTTTTTTTGGACAGGGGTCCAATGAGCAGTTCTTC. Its protein product is CASSFFGQGSNEQFF.